The 30 T cell receptor beta chains below all came from one sample that was sequenced in a study of T cell responses to AZD1222 COVID-19 vaccine. Produced via immunoSEQ multiplex PCR; TCRdb's table is partial and in-frame only. The sample includes some 140,000 clones, around 93% of them seen just once. Specimen: peripheral blood, collected on day 0 of AZD1222 vaccination. The receptor source for this set is an adult in good health.

The genes are TRBV5-1 and TRBJ2-6, with D unresolved. CDR1 and CDR2 (germline): SGHRS, YFSETQ. CDR3 size: 14 residues. Trimming removed 1 base at V and 3 bases at J, with 5 bases between. The CDR3 loop reads CASSLFGGANVLTF. The CDR3 nucleotides read TGCGCCAGCAGCTTGTTCGGTGGGGCCAACGTCCTGACTTTC.

The V gene is TRBV28, the J gene TRBJ2-7; 12 bases align to TRBD2. Looked up from germline, CDR1 is MDHEN and CDR2 is SYDVKM. This CDR3 contains 19 residues. V lost 5 bases and J lost 0; bases outside the gene matches: 14. The DNA for the CDR3 is TGTGCCAGCAGTCCCTGGGGGGGACTAGCGGGTTCTTTCTCCTACGAGCAGTACTTC. Its translation: CASSPWGGLAGSFSYEQYF.

This CDR3 reads CAISDSSGTSTDTQYF. CDR3 sequence (DNA): TGTGCCATCAGTGACTCTAGCGGGACTAGCACAGATACGCAGTATTTT. The chain is built from TRBV10-3 and TRBJ2-3, with TRBD2 matching over 9 bases. Germline V gives CDR1 ENHRY, CDR2 SYGVKD. The CDR3 has 16 amino acids. Trimming took 3 bases from V and 0 from J; bases not matched to a gene: 4.

This clone was recorded a few times. The J gene is TRBJ1-1, the V gene TRBV29-1, with a tentative D call TRBD1 (5 bases). The V end lost 4 bases, the J end lost 3 bases, and 24 bases lay between the germline ends. Germline values: CDR1 SQVTM, CDR2 ANQGSEA. The CDR3 sequence is 17 residues long. The CDR3 nucleotides are TGCAGCGTTGGGGGGGGAGGAGGGCATCTTGGGGACACTGAAGCTTTCTTT. Encoded protein: CSVGGGGGHLGDTEAFF.

The chain carries TRBV7-9 and TRBJ2-7, with D possibly being TRBD2 (6 bases). Between the trimmed V and J ends, which lost 5 bases and 3 bases, there was a span of 20 bases. Germline V gene lookup returns CDR1 SEHNR and CDR2 FQNEAQ (reference sequence). The CDR3 is made up of 16 amino acids. Here the CDR3 DNA reads TGTGCCAGCAGCCATGGGACTCCTGGAAGGGGCTACGAGCAGTACTTC. This sequence encodes CASSHGTPGRGYEQYF.

This sequence joins TRBV4-2 and TRBJ1-2, with D possibly being TRBD1 (5 bases). From germline, CDR1 is LGHNA and CDR2 YNFKEQ. This CDR3 has 15 amino acids. V was trimmed by 0 bases and J by 8 bases, leaving 16 bases between them. The CDR3 protein is CASSQDLIRADGYTF. CDR3 nucleotide sequence: TGTGCCAGCAGCCAAGATCTTATCAGGGCTGACGGCTACACCTTC.

The chain links TRBV4-3 to TRBJ1-3; D not resolved. V was clipped by 5 bases and J by 6 bases, with 20 bases between them. Per germline, CDR1 LGHNA and CDR2 YSLEER. This CDR3 contains 16 residues. CDR3 protein: CASSFRSSNTANTIYF. CDR3 DNA: TGCGCCAGCAGCTTCCGATCCTCGAACACAGCAAACACCATATATTTT.

This chain links TRBV9 with TRBJ2-5; D could derive from TRBD1 or TRBD2 (6 bases each). Germline CDR1 and CDR2: SGDLS and YYNGEE. V was trimmed by 4 bases and J by 0 bases, leaving 19 bases between them. The CDR3 length is 17 residues. CDR3 sequence reads: CASSRGGGRQYQETQYF. CDR3 sequence (DNA): TGTGCCAGCAGCCGCGGTGGGGGGCGACAGTACCAAGAGACCCAGTACTTC.

This clone has just a few counts. A junction boundary mismatches the germline segment, possibly from a read error. This chain joins TRBV7-2 and TRBJ2-5, with D unresolved. Germline V gives CDR1 SGHTA, CDR2 FQGNSA. The CDR3 is made up of 13 amino acids. CDR3 nucleotide sequence: TGTGCCAGCGGCTTTCGGTTTCGGGAGACCCAGTACTTC. Amino acids: CASGFRFRETQYF.

This clone was detected a few times. This sequence joins TRBV12-3 or TRBV12-4 and TRBJ1-2; no clear D. This CDR3 contains 12 residues. V was pared by 1 base and J by 4 bases, with 4 bases between. The CDR3 reads CASSLVLYGYTF. CDR3 in DNA: TGTGCCAGCAGTTTAGTCCTCTATGGCTACACCTTC.

The chain uses TRBV5-1 and TRBJ1-1; the D is unclear. CDR3 size: 13 residues. Germline assignment: CDR1 SGHRS and CDR2 YFSETQ. Trimming took 3 bases from V and 0 from J, leaving 6 bases between them. CDR3 region: CASSSTMNTEAFF. The CDR3 DNA follows: TGCGCCAGCAGCTCCACAATGAACACTGAAGCTTTCTTT.

The chain combines TRBV19 with TRBJ2-3; TRBD2 matches at 13 bases. With 10 bases clipped from V and 2 bases from J, the junction kept 9 bases outside the gene matches. The CDR3 has 16 residues. Germline CDR1 reads LNHDA; CDR2 reads SQIVND (reference sequence). Written as DNA, the CDR3 is TGTGCCACGCAAGGGACTAGCGGGATTATCACAGATACGCAGTATTTT. Translating it yields CATQGTSGIITDTQYF.

The chain links TRBV6-4 to TRBJ1-6; D gene uncertain. There are 13 residues in the CDR3. Germline values: CDR1 MRHNA, CDR2 SNTAGT. V lost 6 bases and J lost 7, with 10 bases in between. The CDR3 loop is CASSETENSPLHF. The CDR3 coding sequence is TGTGCCAGCAGCGAGACGGAAAATTCACCCCTCCACTTT.

This chain connects TRBV7-9 to TRBJ1-6; possibly TRBD1 for D (5 bases). V lost 1 base and J lost 9, with 7 bases in between. This CDR3 region has 13 residues. The germline V gene has CDR1 SEHNR and CDR2 FQNEAQ (reference sequence). The CDR3 region is CASSLDGGSPLHF. The CDR3 DNA reads as TGTGCCAGCAGCTTAGACGGGGGTTCACCCCTCCACTTT.

As DNA, the CDR3 is TGCGCCAGCAGCCCCGGGGGCTCTACTCTCTACAATGAGCAGTTCTTC. Its protein product is CASSPGGSTLYNEQFF. The V gene is TRBV5-1, the J gene TRBJ2-1; D may match TRBD1 or TRBD2 (6 bases each). Germline V CDR1 and CDR2: SGHRS, YFSETQ. V was trimmed by 4 bases and J by 3 bases, leaving 17 bases between them. The CDR3 runs 16 residues.

The chain carries TRBV6-5 and TRBJ2-1; no reliable D call. Trimming took 2 bases from V and 8 from J, leaving 19 bases between them. The CDR3 is 16 residues long. Looked up from germline, CDR1 is MNHEY and CDR2 is SVGAGI. This chain's CDR3 is CASSYGLWPRDDEQFF. CDR3 nucleotide sequence: TGTGCCAGCAGTTACGGGCTTTGGCCCAGAGACGATGAGCAGTTCTTC.

The rearrangement joins TRBV10-2 to TRBJ1-6; D perhaps matches TRBD1 (6 bases). The V end was cut by 4 bases, the J end by 9 bases, with 13 bases between. Per germline, CDR1 WSHSY and CDR2 SAAADI. The CDR3 consists of 14 residues. The CDR3 reads CASSAGRGTSPLHF. The CDR3, as DNA: TGCGCCAGCAGTGCCGGCAGGGGAACTTCACCCCTCCACTTT.

The chain carries TRBV2 and TRBJ1-2; no firm D call. The CDR3 contains 13 residues. V was clipped by 4 bases and J by 4 bases, with 10 bases between them. Germline lookup yields CDR1 SNHLY and CDR2 FYNNEI. CDR3 in amino acids: CASSVEGSYGYTF. The CDR3 DNA is TGTGCCAGCAGTGTGGAGGGATCCTATGGCTACACCTTC. Full variable domain (rest looked up from reference TRBV2 and TRBJ1-2): EPEVTQTPSHQVTQMGQEVILRCVPISNHLYFYWYRQILGQKVEFLVSFYNNEISEKSEIFDDQFSVERPDGSNFTLKIRSTKLEDSAMYFCASSVEGSYGYTFGSGTRLTVV.

This rearrangement joins TRBV6-5 to TRBJ1-3, with D possibly being TRBD1 (5 bases). V lost 6 bases and J 8 bases, leaving 14 bases between the germline ends. The CDR3 runs to 13 residues. Germline values: CDR1 MNHEY, CDR2 SVGAGI. This chain's CDR3 is CASRGKLGDTIYF. The CDR3 region has the DNA TGTGCCAGCAGGGGGAAATTGGGGGACACCATATATTTT.

The rearrangement joins TRBV14 to TRBJ1-2; no definite D call. V lost 1 base to trimming and J lost 5 bases, with 8 bases between them. This CDR3 has 13 residues. Per the germline V gene, CDR1 is SGHDN and CDR2 is FVKESK. CDR3 in DNA: TGTGCCAGCAGCCAAGTGATGGGGTATGGCTACACCTTC. Translating gives CASSQVMGYGYTF. Full variable domain (remainder filled in from reference TRBV14 and TRBJ1-2): EAGVTQFPSHSVIEKGQTVTLRCDPISGHDNLYWYRRVMGKEIKFLLHFVKESKQDESGMPNNRFLAERTGGTYSTLKVQPAELEDSGVYFCASSQVMGYGYTFGSGTRLTVV.

The gene calls are TRBV28 and TRBJ1-1; a possible D gene is TRBD1 (6 bases). Per the germline V gene, CDR1 is MDHEN and CDR2 is SYDVKM. The CDR3 covers 12 residues. V was trimmed by 8 bases and J by 10 bases, leaving 17 bases between them. The CDR3 loop is CASGTGGRRAFF. Here the CDR3 DNA reads TGTGCCAGCGGGACCGGGGGGCGCAGAGCTTTCTTT.

This clone was recorded once. The chain links TRBV7-2 to TRBJ2-5, with 8 bases fitting TRBD1. After removal of 3 bases from V and 5 bases from J, the junction contained 5 bases not matched to a gene. CDR3 length: 14 residues. Germline CDR1 is SGHTA and CDR2 is FQGNSA. CDR3 nucleotide sequence: TGTGCCAGCAGCTTTCAGGGGGCGGGGGAGACCCAGTACTTC. Amino acids: CASSFQGAGETQYF.

The chain uses TRBV11-2 and TRBJ1-2; the D gene is possibly TRBD1 (5 bases). The V gene's germline CDR1 is SGHAT and CDR2 FQNNGV. The V end lost 1 base, the J end lost 5 bases, and 14 bases lay between the germline ends. The CDR3 runs 15 residues. The CDR3 DNA sequence: TGTGCCAGCAGCTTAGCCCCTGCAGGGTGGTATGGCTACACCTTC. Its translation is CASSLAPAGWYGYTF. Looking up the rest from reference TRBV11-2 and TRBJ1-2 gives the full variable domain: EAGVAQSPRYKIIEKRQSVAFWCNPISGHATLYWYQQILGQGPKLLIQFQNNGVVDDSQLPKDRFSAERLKGVDSTLKIQPAKLEDSAVYLCASSLAPAGWYGYTFGSGTRLTVV.

V is TRBV4-3 and J is TRBJ1-3; D remains ambiguous. Trimming removed 1 base from V and 0 bases from J, with 7 bases in between. Per germline, CDR1 LGHNA and CDR2 YSLEER. This CDR3 contains 15 residues. The CDR3 nucleotides are TGCGCCAGCAGCCAAGTTGGATCCTCTGGAAACACCATATATTTT. Translated, it gives CASSQVGSSGNTIYF.

V and J are TRBV10-3 and TRBJ2-7, with unresolved D. The CDR3 contains 14 residues. From germline, CDR1 is ENHRY and CDR2 SYGVKD. Trimming removed 0 bases at V and 2 bases at J, with 8 bases between. The DNA for the CDR3 is TGTGCCATCAGTGAGTCTAATAGAACCTACGAGCAGTACTTC. Amino acid sequence: CAISESNRTYEQYF.

The gene calls are TRBV27 and TRBJ2-5, with 11 nucleotides matching TRBD2. Germline CDR1 MNHEY, CDR2 SMNVEV (reference sequence). The V segment lost 5 bases and the J segment 5 bases; nucleotides outside the gene matches: 22. CDR3 length: 20 residues. CDR3 residues: CASSKLNRGMLAGGRETQYF. The CDR3 nucleotides read TGTGCCAGCAGTAAACTGAACAGGGGAATGTTAGCGGGAGGGAGGGAGACCCAGTACTTC.

About this clone: The sample contains more than one DNA sequence encoding this CDR3. V gene TRBV4-1 combines with J gene TRBJ1-1, with D possibly TRBD1 on 5 matching bases. CDR3 length equals 14 residues. V lost 0 bases and J lost 4, with 9 bases in between. From germline, CDR1 is MGHRA and CDR2 YSYEKL. The CDR3 region is CASSQDLGGTEAFF. The CDR3 DNA reads as TGCGCCAGCAGCCAAGATCTGGGGGGCACTGAAGCTTTCTTT.

The chain is built from TRBV4-2 and TRBJ2-1; D is undetermined. CDR1 is LGHNA, CDR2 YNFKEQ, per germline. Trimming removed 0 bases at V and 5 bases at J, with 11 bases between. The CDR3 is made up of 15 amino acids. The chain's CDR3 is CASSQERYRDNEQFF. The CDR3 nucleotides are TGTGCCAGCAGCCAAGAACGGTACAGAGACAATGAGCAGTTCTTC.

The J gene is TRBJ2-1, the V gene TRBV27; D may be TRBD2 (5 bases). Germline V gene sequence: CDR1 MNHEY, CDR2 SMNVEV (reference sequence). Trimming cost V 5 bases and J 5 bases, with 13 bases left between them. CDR3 length: 14 amino acids. CDR3: CASSDRDTNNEQFF. The CDR3 region has the DNA TGTGCCAGCAGTGACCGGGATACCAACAATGAGCAGTTCTTC.

This clone was observed a few times. The gene calls are TRBV30 and TRBJ2-3; no reliable D call. Germline CDR1 GTSNPN, CDR2 SVGIG (reference sequence). There are 15 residues in the CDR3. The V gene lost 0 bases and the J gene lost 0 bases, with 10 bases spanning the gap. This chain's CDR3 is CAWSVFQASTDTQYF. CDR3 nucleotides: TGTGCCTGGAGTGTATTCCAAGCTAGCACAGATACGCAGTATTTT. Full variable domain (remainder filled in from reference TRBV30 and TRBJ2-3): SQTIHQWPATLVQPVGSPLSLECTVEGTSNPNLYWYRQAAGRGLQLLFYSVGIGQISSEVPQNLSASRPQDRQFILSSKKLLLSDSGFYLCAWSVFQASTDTQYFGPGTRLTVL.